This T cell receptor beta chain emerged from a study of shared clonotypes between healthy human individuals. Study summary: Per-donor plates numbered three CD4 naive, three CD4 memory, two CD8 naive and one CD8 memory.

This clone occurred once. CDR1 and CDR2 from the germline V gene are MNHNS and SASEGT. J gave up 8 bases and V 4 bases, and 5 bases lay outside the gene matches. The CDR3 totals 15 residues. Measured with immunoSEQ multiplex PCR; TCRdb has only the in-frame clones, and not every one. The sample yields 950,000 to 1,300,000 clones, about 75% seen once. The clonotype comes from a man between 18 and 29 years old in good health. V is TRBV6-1 and J is TRBJ2-1, with 13 bases that match TRBD2. The specimen sequenced was memory CD4+ T cells sorted from blood. Subset in this sample: CD45RA-negative fraction. Here the CDR3 DNA reads TGTGCCAGCAGTGTACTAGCGGGAGGGCCTTATGAGCAGTTCTTC. It codes for CASSVLAGGPYEQFF.